This paragraph covers one T cell receptor (beta chain) sequence. Source study methods: Amplification of reference gene primers provided the estimated nucleated cell counts. Profiled with immunoSEQ multiplex PCR; TCRdb holds only in-frame clones, not every one. For V, J and clone size, that table is used; D and trimming come from the DNA. Here the sample spans about 90,000 clones, approximately 88% being singletons. Followed over time, Seattle patients had been enrolled while infection was active. The sample is drawn from a study of blood T cell repertoires in COVID-19. Study-wide background: The United States, Italy and Spain supplied acute and convalescent COVID-19 samples. In each case, the material was cDNA or gDNA derived from T cells, B-cell-depleted T cells, or PBMCs.

The germline CDR1 and CDR2 sequences are LNHDA and SQIVND (reference sequence). V shed 2 bases, J shed 0 bases, and the junction held 16 bases outside the gene matches. This CDR3 has 20 amino acids. The V call is TRBV19, the J call TRBJ2-4; TRBD1 matches 7 bases. The specimen sequenced was peripheral blood. The clonotype was recovered from a man in his fifties or sixties with COVID-19, enrolled during active disease. CDR3 region: CASSIFLGLRTGLAKNIQYF. The CDR3 nucleotides read TGTGCCAGTAGTATATTCCTTGGATTGAGGACAGGACTAGCCAAAAACATTCAGTACTTC.